These 10 T cell receptor beta chains were all obtained from the same sample, sequenced in a study of shared clonotypes between healthy human individuals. Sequenced by immunoSEQ multiplex PCR; TCRdb stores in-frame clones only, minus some. The sample contains some 1.5 million clones, over 95% of which appear only once. Material for sequencing was naive CD4+ T cells sorted from blood. Subset reported: CD45RA+ positively selected. All receptors derive from a young man in good health.

This clone occurred once. This sequence joins TRBV19 and TRBJ2-2; 8 nucleotides agree with TRBD1. Looked up from germline, CDR1 is LNHDA and CDR2 is SQIVND (reference sequence). The junction had 3 bases not matched to a gene; V was cut back by 5 bases and J by 4 bases. CDR3 length: 14 amino acids. In nucleotides, the CDR3 is TGTGCCAGTAGTCTTACAGGGGGCACCGGGGAGCTGTTTTTT. Translating gives CASSLTGGTGELFF.

With respect to this clone: The sample has other DNA sequences that encode this CDR3 too. The V gene is TRBV28, the J gene TRBJ1-5; D unresolved. The CDR3 loop spans 12 amino acids. Germline CDR1 reads MDHEN; CDR2 reads SYDVKM. Trimming removed 3 bases at V and 5 bases at J, with 5 bases between. The CDR3 is CASSLGYQPQHF. DNA for the CDR3: TGTGCCAGCAGTTTGGGGTATCAGCCCCAGCATTTT.

The chain carries TRBV18 and TRBJ1-1, with D possibly matching TRBD1 (5 bases). Germline V CDR1 and CDR2: KGHSH, LQKENI. The length of the CDR3 is 14 residues. V lost 6 bases and J lost 6, with 17 bases in between. CDR3 amino acids: CASSPGRPAAEAFF. The CDR3, as DNA: TGTGCCAGCTCGCCGGGACGCCCGGCCGCTGAAGCTTTCTTT.

The count of this clone is one. The chain uses TRBV7-3 and TRBJ1-1; D might be TRBD1 (6 bases). V was shortened by 5 bases and J by 4 bases, with 20 bases between the two germline ends. Germline assignment: CDR1 SGHTA and CDR2 FQGTGA. This CDR3 has 16 residues. This chain's CDR3 is CASSGHVSGAGTEAFF. CDR3 sequence (DNA): TGTGCCAGCAGCGGCCACGTCTCAGGGGCGGGCACTGAAGCTTTCTTT.

This sequence joins TRBV7-2 and TRBJ2-7, with D unclear. This CDR3 comprises 13 residues. Germline CDR1 SGHTA, CDR2 FQGNSA. V lost 5 bases to trimming and J lost 2 bases, with 10 bases between them. The CDR3 loop reads CASSHLDTYEQYF. As DNA, the CDR3 is TGTGCCAGCAGCCATCTAGATACCTACGAGCAGTACTTC.

Concerning this clone: Other nucleotide sequences from this sample produce the same CDR3. This CDR3 is CASSVGNTGELFF. The DNA of the CDR3 is TGTGCCAGCAGCGTAGGAAACACCGGGGAGCTGTTTTTT. This chain joins TRBV9 and TRBJ2-2, with D hard to call. The V end was cut by 0 bases, the J end by 2 bases, with 2 bases between. Germline V lookup: CDR1 SGDLS, CDR2 YYNGEE. This CDR3 contains 13 residues.

In DNA, the CDR3 is TGTGCCAGCAGTGGGACCTCAGGGGGACAGCGATTCTATGGCTACACCTTC. As protein: CASSGTSGGQRFYGYTF. The rearrangement joins TRBV28 to TRBJ1-2, with 7 bases matching TRBD1. The CDR3 consists of 17 residues. Germline CDR1 reads MDHEN; CDR2 reads SYDVKM. The trim removed 5 bases at V and 4 bases at J, leaving 16 bases unmatched.

This sequence joins TRBV4-1 and TRBJ2-7; 7 nucleotides line up with TRBD2. CDR1 is MGHRA, CDR2 YSYEKL, per germline. This CDR3 is 19 amino acids long. The junction had 15 bases not matched to a gene; V was cut back by 1 base and J by 0 bases. The CDR3 loop reads CASSQGRPLTSPTSYEQYF. CDR3 DNA sequence: TGCGCCAGCAGCCAAGGTCGACCGCTGACTAGCCCTACCTCCTACGAGCAGTACTTC.

V usage is TRBV5-1 and J usage is TRBJ2-1, with 10 bases fitting TRBD2. The CDR3 contains 15 residues. V lost 6 bases to trimming and J lost 4 bases; unmatched junction nucleotides: 7. The germline CDR1 and CDR2 sequences are SGHRS and YFSETQ. CDR3 in amino acids: CASTLIAGGYNEQFF. The CDR3, as DNA: TGCGCCAGCACTCTTATAGCGGGAGGTTACAATGAGCAGTTCTTC.

The chain combines TRBV28 with TRBJ2-7, with unresolved D. The CDR3 length is 11 residues. The germline CDR1 and CDR2 sequences are MDHEN and SYDVKM. The ends were cut back, 7 bases at V and 6 bases at J, with 10 bases in the middle. The CDR3 spells CASKPLSEQYF. The CDR3 region has the DNA TGTGCCAGCAAGCCCCTCTCCGAGCAGTACTTC.